The T cell receptor (beta chain) under discussion was sequenced for a study of CD8 T cells in ankylosing spondylitis (dated by TCRdb to the late 2010s). At the level of the whole study: The study set out to find disease-linked TCR variants by profiling T cell receptor beta repertoires in ankylosing spondylitis patients and healthy donors. The whole study cohort included some 100 healthy donors and around 24 ankylosing spondylitis patients. Peripheral blood was sampled, and synovial fluid was additionally collected from ankylosing spondylitis patients. Summary of the overall study and its limitations: According to the report, matched synovial fluid samples from ankylosing spondylitis patients were significantly enriched for the disease-linked clones. The disease-linked clones showed a CD8+ phenotype and occurred at relatively low frequencies in peripheral blood. Some motif variants had previously been reported in the synovial fluid and blood of reactive arthritis patients, which suggests shared mechanisms of disease initiation. Blood from ankylosing spondylitis patients appeared to be characterized by a TCR beta motif made up of under ten highly homologous amino acid variants.

The sequencer listed for this sample is Illumina HiSeq 2500. Quantitative 5'-RACE with molecular barcodes was used to prepare TCR beta libraries. Per the original workflow: Disease-linked TCR variants were identified with a new computational method built on a probabilistic model of VDJ rearrangement. TCRdb reprocessing: public reads trimmed at Q25 with fastp, clones called with MiXCR, in-frame beta chains kept. Rows matching on CDR3 protein sequence are summarized as one entry with the most common DNA and genes. Here the V and J calls rest on TCRdb's processing, not on the authors' analysis. The sample has hundreds of thousands of distinct CDR3 sequences on record, roughly 24% of them singletons. The ten largest clonotypes hold more than 6.5% of the sample. For CDR1 and CDR2, the germline V gene lists SNHLY and FYNNEI. V loses 4 bases, J loses 6 bases, and the germline ends lie 7 bases apart. From the cysteine up to the phenylalanine, the CDR3 has a length of 11 residues. CDR3 DNA only is kept here, 33 bases in frame from base 1.

Comment on this clonotype: This receptor's antigen is unknown. No base qualities exist here, and no much larger clone lies one base off it.

The rearranged segments are TRBV2 and TRBJ2-7, with the D gene call left open. Sequenced: blood, either unsorted or a sorted T cell fraction (not recorded which). The sequence derives from a male donor with ankylosing spondylitis or in good health (not recorded which). The sequenced DNA is TGTGCCAGCAGTGTAAAGGCCGAGCAGTACTTC. Translated, it reads CASSVKAEQYF.